This T cell receptor (beta chain) came from a study of tumor-infiltrating lymphocytes in primary liver carcinoma. J lost 0 bases, V lost 1 base, and 4 bases had no gene match. The germline gives CDR1 SGHAT, CDR2 FQNNGV. The CDR3 is 17 residues long. Unsorted whole blood yielded blood RNA, and germline DNA was extracted as well. With around 520 ng total RNA as template and a constant-region primer, TCR beta cDNA was made. ARM-PCR was slightly modified, and three nested multiplex PCR rounds with it gave rise to the TCR beta libraries. Investigators reported that the first two PCR rounds, at roughly 10 cycles each, used TRBV1-TRBV30 forward primers with a C-beta reverse primer. TCRdb reanalysed the multiplex PCR reads using MiXCR and keeps one entry per CDR3 protein. The profile shows 300,000 to 400,000 distinct CDR3 sequences, almost 65% of them singletons. This clonotype is medium-sized (0.01 to 0.1%).

The receptor's source is a man between 35 and 55 years old with primary liver carcinoma and hepatitis B virus infection. Sequencing was carried out using peripheral blood. The V gene is TRBV11-2, the J gene TRBJ2-7, with 12 bases matching TRBD2. The CDR3 protein is CASSLALAGGFSYEQYF. CDR3 in DNA: TGTGCCAGCAGCTTAGCACTAGCGGGAGGTTTCTCCTACGAGCAGTACTTC. Full variable domain (rest looked up from reference TRBV11-2 and TRBJ2-7): EAGVAQSPRYKIIEKRQSVAFWCNPISGHATLYWYQQILGQGPKLLIQFQNNGVVDDSQLPKDRFSAERLKGVDSTLKIQPAKLEDSAVYLCASSLALAGGFSYEQYFGPGTRLTVT.